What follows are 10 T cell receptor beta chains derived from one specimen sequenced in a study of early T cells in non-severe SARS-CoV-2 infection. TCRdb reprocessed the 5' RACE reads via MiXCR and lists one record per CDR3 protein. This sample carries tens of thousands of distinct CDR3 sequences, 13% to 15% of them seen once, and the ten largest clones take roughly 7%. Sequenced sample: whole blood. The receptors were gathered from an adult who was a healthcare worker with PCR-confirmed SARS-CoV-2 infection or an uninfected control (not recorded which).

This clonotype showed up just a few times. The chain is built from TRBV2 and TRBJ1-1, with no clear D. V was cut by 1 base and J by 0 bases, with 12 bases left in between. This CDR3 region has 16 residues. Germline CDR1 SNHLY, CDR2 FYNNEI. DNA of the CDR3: TGTGCCAGCAGTGAAGGGTACAAGGTCCTGAACACTGAAGCTTTCTTT. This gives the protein CASSEGYKVLNTEAFF.

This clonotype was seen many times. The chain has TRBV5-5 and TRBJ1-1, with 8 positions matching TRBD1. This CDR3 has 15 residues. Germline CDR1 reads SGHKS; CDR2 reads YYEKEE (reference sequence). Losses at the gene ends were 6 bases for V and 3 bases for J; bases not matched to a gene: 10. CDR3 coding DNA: TGTGCCAGCATCCTCCCCCGGACAGGGCACACTGAAGCTTTCTTT. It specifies CASILPRTGHTEAFF.

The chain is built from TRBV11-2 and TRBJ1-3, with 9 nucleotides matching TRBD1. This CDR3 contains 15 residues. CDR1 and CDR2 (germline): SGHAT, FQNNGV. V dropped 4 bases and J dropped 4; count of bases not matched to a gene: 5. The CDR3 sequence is CASSSGTGNGNTIYF. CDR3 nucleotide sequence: TGTGCCAGCAGCTCCGGGACAGGGAACGGAAACACCATATATTTT.

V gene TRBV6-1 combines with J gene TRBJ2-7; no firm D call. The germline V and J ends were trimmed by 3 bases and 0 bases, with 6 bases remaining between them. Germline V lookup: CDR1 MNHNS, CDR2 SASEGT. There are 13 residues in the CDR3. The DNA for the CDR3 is TGTGCCAGCAGTGAGCGGAGCTCCTACGAGCAGTACTTC. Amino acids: CASSERSSYEQYF.

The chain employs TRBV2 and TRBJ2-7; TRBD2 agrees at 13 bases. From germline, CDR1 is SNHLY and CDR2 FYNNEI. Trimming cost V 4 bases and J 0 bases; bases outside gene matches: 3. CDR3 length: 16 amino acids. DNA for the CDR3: TGTGCCAGCAGTGTGACTAGCGGGAGGTACTCCTACGAGCAGTACTTC. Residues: CASSVTSGRYSYEQYF.

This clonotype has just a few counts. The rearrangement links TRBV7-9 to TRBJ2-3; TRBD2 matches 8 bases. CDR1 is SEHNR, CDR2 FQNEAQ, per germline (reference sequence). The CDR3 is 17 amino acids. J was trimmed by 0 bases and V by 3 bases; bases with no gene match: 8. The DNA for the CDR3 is TGTGCCAGCAGCTTCCCAAGCGGGAGCGATAGCACAGATACGCAGTATTTT. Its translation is CASSFPSGSDSTDTQYF.

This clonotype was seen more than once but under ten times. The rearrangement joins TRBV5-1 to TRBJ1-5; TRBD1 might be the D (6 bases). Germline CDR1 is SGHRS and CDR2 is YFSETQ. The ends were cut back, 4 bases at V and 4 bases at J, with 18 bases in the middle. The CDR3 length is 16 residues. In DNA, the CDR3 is TGCGCCAGCAGCCCACAGGGCGGGGGACCGAATCAGCCCCAGCATTTT. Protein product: CASSPQGGGPNQPQHF. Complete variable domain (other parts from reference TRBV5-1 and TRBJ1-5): KAGVTQTPRYLIKTRGQQVTLSCSPISGHRSVSWYQQTPGQGLQFLFEYFSETQRNKGNFPGRFSGRQFSNSRSEMNVSTLELGDSALYLCASSPQGGGPNQPQHFGDGTRLSIL.

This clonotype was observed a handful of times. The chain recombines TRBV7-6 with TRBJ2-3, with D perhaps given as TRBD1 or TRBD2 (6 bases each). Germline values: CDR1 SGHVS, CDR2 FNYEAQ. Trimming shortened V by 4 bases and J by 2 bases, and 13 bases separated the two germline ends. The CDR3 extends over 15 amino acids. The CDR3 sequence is CASSSRRGHTDTQYF. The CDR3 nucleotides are TGTGCCAGCAGCTCTCGGAGGGGACACACAGATACGCAGTATTTT.

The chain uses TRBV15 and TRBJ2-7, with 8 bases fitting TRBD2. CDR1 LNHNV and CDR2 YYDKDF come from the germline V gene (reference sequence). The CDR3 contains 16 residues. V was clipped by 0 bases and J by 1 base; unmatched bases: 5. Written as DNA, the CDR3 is TGTGCCACCAGCAGAGATGGGGCGGGAGGTTCCTACGAGCAGTACTTC. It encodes CATSRDGAGGSYEQYF.

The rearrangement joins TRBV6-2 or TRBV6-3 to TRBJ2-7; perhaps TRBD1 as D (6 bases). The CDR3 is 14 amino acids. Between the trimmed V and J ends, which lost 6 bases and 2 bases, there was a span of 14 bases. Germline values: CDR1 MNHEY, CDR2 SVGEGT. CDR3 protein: CASSRGTGTYEQYF. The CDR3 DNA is TGTGCCAGCAGCCGGGGAACAGGGACCTACGAGCAGTACTTC.